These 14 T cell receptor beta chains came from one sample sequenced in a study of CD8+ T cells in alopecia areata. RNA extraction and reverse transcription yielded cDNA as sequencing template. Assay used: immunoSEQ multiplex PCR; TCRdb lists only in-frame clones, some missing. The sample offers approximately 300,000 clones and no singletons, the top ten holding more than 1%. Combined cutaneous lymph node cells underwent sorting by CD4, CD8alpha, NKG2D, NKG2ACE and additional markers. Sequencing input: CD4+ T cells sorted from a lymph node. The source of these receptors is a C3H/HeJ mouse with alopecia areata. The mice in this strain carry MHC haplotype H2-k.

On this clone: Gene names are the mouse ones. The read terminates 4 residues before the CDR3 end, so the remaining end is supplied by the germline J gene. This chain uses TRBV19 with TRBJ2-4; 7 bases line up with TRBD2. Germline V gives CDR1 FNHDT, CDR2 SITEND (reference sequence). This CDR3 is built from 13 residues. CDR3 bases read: TGTGCCAGCAGAACTGGGGCCTCAAAC. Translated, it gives CASRTGASN. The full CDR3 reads CASRTGASNTLYF.

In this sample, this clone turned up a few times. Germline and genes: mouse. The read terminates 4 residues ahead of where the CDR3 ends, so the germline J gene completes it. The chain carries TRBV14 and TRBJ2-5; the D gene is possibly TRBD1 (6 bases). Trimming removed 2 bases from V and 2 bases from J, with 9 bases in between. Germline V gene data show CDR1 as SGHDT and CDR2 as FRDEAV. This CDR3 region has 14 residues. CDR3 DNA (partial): TGTGCCAGCAGTTTAGGGACATCCCAAGAC. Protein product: CASSLGTSQD. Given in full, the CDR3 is CASSLGTSQDTQYF.

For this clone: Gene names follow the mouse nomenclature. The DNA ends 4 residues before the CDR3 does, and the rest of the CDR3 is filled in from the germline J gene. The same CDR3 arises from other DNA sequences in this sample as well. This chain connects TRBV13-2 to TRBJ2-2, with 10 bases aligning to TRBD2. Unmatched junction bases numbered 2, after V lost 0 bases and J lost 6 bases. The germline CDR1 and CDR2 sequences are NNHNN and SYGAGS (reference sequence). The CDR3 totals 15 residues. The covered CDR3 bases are TGTGCCAGCGGTGATGCTGGGGGGGCGGCCGGG. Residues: CASGDAGGAAG. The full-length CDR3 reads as CASGDAGGAAGQLYF.

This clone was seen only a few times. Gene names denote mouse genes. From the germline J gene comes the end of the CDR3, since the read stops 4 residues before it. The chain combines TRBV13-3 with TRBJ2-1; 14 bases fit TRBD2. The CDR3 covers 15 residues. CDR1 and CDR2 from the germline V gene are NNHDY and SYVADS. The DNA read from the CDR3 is TGTGCCAGCAGTGACCGGGACTGGGGGGGCGCT. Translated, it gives CASSDRDWGGA. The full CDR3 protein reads CASSDRDWGGAEQFF.

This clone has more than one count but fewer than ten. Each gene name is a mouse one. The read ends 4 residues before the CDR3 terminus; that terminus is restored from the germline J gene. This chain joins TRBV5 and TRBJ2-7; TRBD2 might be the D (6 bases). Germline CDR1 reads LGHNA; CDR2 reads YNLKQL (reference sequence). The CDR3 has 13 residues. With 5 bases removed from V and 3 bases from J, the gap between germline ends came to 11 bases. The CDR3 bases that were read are TGTGCCAGCAGCTGGGACTCCAGCTAT. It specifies CASSWDSSY. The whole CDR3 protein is CASSWDSSYEQYF.

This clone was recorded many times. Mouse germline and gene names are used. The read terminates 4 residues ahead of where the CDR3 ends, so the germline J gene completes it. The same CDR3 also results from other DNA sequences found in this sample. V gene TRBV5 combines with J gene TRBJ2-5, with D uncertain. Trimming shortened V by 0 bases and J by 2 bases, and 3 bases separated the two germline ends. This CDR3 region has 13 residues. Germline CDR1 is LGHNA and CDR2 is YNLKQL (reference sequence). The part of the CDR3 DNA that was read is TGTGCCAGCAGCCAAGACAGCCAAGAC. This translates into CASSQDSQD. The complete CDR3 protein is CASSQDSQDTQYF.

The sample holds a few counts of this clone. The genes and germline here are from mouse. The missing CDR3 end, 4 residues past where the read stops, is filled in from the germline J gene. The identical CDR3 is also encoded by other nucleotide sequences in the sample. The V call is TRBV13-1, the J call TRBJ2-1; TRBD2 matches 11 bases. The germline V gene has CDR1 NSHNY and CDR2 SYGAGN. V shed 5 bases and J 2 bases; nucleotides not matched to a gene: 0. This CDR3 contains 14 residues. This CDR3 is CASRDWGDYAEQFF. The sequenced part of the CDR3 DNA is TGTGCCAGCAGGGACTGGGGGGACTATGCT.

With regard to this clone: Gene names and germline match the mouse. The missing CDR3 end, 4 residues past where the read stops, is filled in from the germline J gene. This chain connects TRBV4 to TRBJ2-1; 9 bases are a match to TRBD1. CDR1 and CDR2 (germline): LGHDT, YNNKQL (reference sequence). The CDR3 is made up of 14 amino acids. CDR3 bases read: TGTGCCAGCAGCCCGGGACAGGGATGGGCT. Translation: CASSPGQGWA. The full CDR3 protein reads CASSPGQGWAEQFF.

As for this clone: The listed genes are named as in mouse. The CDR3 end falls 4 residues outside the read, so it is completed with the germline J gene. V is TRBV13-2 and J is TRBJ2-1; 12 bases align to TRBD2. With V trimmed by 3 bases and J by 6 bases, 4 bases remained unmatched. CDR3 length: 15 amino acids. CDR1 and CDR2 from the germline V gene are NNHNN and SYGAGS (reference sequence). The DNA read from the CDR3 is TGTGCCAGCGGTGCCCGGACTGGGGGGGTTGCT. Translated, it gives CASGARTGGVA. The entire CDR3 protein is CASGARTGGVAEQFF.

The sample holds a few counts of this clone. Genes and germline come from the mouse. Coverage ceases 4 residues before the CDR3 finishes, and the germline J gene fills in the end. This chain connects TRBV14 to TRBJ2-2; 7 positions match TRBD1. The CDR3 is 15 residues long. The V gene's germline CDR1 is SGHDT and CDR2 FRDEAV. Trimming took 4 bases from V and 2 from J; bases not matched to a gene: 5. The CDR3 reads CASSRGQDNTGQLYF. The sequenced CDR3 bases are TGTGCCAGCAGTCGCGGACAGGATAACACCGGG.

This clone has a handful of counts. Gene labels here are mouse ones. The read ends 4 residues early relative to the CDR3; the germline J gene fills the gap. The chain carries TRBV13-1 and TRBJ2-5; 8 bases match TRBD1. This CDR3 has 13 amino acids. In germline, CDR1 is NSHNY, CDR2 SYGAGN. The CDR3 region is CASNRDRRDTQYF. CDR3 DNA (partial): TGTGCCAGCAACCGGGACAGGAGGGAC.

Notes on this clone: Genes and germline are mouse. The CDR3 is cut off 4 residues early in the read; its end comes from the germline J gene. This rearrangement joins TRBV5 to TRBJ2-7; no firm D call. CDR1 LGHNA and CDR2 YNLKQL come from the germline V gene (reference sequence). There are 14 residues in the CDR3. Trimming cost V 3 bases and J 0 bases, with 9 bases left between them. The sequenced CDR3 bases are TGTGCCAGCAGCCAGGGAGGGAGCTCCTAT. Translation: CASSQGGSSY. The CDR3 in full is CASSQGGSSYEQYF.

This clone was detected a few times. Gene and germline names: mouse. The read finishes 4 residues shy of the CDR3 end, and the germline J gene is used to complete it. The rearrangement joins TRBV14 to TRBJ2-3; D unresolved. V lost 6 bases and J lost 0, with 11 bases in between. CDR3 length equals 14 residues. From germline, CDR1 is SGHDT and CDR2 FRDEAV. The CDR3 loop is CASISEPSAETLYF. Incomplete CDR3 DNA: TGTGCCAGCATTTCTGAGCCTAGTGCAGAA.

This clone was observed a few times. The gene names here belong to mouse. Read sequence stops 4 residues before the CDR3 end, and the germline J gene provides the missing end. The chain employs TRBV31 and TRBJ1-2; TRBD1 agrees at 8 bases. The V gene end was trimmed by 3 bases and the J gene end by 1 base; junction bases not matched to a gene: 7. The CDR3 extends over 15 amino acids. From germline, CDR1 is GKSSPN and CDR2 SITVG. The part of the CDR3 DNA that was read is TGTGCCTGGAGCCCAGGGGGCGCGGGAAACTCC. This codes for CAWSPGGAGNS. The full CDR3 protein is CAWSPGGAGNSDYTF.